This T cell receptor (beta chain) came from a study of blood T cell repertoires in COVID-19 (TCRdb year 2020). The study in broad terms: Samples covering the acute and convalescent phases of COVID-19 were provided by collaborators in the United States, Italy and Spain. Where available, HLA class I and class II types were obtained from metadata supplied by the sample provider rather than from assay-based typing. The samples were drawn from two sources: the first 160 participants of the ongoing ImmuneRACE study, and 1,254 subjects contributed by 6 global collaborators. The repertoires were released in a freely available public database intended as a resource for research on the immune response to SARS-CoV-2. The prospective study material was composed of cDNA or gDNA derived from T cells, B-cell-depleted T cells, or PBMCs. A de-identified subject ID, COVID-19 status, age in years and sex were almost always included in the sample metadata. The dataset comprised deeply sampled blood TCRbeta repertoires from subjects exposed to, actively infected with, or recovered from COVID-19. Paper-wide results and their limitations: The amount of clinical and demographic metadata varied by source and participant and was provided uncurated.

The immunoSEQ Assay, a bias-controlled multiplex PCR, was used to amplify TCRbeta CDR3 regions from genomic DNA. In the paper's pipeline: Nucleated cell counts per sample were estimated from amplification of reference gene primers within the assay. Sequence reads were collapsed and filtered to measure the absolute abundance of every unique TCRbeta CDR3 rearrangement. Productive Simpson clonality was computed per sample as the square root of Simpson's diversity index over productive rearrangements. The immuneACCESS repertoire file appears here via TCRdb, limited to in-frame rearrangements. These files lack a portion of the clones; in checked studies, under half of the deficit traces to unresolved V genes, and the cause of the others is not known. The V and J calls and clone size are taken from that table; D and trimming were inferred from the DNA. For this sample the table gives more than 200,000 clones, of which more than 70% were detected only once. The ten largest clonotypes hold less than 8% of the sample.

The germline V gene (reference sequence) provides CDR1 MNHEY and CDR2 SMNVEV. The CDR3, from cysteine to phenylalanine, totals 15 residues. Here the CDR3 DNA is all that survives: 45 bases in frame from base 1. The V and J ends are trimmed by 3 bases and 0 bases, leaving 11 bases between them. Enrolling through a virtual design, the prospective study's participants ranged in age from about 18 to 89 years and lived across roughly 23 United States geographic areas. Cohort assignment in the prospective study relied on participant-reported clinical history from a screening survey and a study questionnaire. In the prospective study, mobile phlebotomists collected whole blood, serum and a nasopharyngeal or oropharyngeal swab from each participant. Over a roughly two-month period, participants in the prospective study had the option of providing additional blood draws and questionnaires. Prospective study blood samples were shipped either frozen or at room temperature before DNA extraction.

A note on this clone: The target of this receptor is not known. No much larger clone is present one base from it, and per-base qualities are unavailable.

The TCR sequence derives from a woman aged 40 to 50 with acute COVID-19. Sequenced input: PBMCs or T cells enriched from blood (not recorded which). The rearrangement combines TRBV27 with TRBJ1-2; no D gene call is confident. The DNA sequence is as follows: TGTGCCAGCAGTTTCGATTGGGAGTCTAACTATGGCTACACCTTC. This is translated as CASSFDWESNYGYTF.